This T cell receptor (beta chain) was sequenced during a study of T cell repertoires in ileal Crohn's disease. As for the study in general: Median disease duration was about eight years; 35% smoked at surgery.

Note on this clone: Its antigen is unknown.

Clones were read by immunoSEQ multiplex PCR, and TCRdb kept only the in-frame ones, dropping some. Counted here are 3,000 to 4,000 clones, just over 90% occurring once; the ten biggest clones make up about 4.5%. Study outcomes and limitations: Clonality above 26.8% at surgery always came with endoscopic recurrence. Clonal expansions were more frequent in active smokers than non-smokers at surgery.

Sequenced: ileal tissue. The source of this sequence is an adult with Crohn's disease.

The CDR3 spells CASSRRSPDTQYF. The CDR3 nucleotides are TGTGCCAGCAGCCGGCGAAGCCCAGATACGCAGTATTTT. The chain combines TRBV28 with TRBJ2-3, with unresolved D. Trimming took 6 bases from V and 4 from J, leaving 11 bases between them. The V gene's germline CDR1 is MDHEN and CDR2 SYDVKM. CDR3 length: 13 residues.